Shown below are 23 T cell receptor beta chains from a single sample sequenced in a study of regulatory T cells in long-lasting Graves disease. To make TCR beta libraries, researchers used iRepertoire HTBI primers and Arm-PCR of CDR3 regions. Each CDR3 protein gets one entry after TCRdb re-called the multiplex PCR reads with MiXCR. Counted here are 400,000 to 550,000 distinct CDR3 sequences, about 15% occurring once; the ten biggest clones make up approximately 12%. Documented time point: newly diagnosed GD, antithyroid drugs for less than 3 months. RNA from PBMCs was the source of the TCR library. These same records also appear under a second study, on T cells in Graves' hyperthyroidism and ophthalmopathy.

The sample consisted of peripheral blood mononuclear cells (PBMCs), taken at new diagnosis, from a patient treated with antithyroid drugs. The receptors come from a woman aged 25 to 39 with Graves disease.

This clonotype appeared many times. V is TRBV28 and J is TRBJ2-7, with 8 bases matching TRBD1. From germline, CDR1 is MDHEN and CDR2 SYDVKM. The CDR3 is 14 residues long. Trimming removed 0 bases from V and 3 bases from J; junction bases left unmatched: 1. CDR3 region: CASSLWDRDYEQYF. CDR3 DNA sequence: TGTGCCAGCAGTTTATGGGACAGGGACTACGAGCAGTACTTC.

The sample holds many counts of this clonotype. The chain links TRBV10-1 to TRBJ2-3; D not resolved. The DNA end is more similar to TRBJ1-1, so the J call may be wrong. This CDR3 spans 13 amino acids. Germline assignment: CDR1 WNHNN and CDR2 SYGVQD (reference sequence). The DNA of the CDR3 is TGCGCCAGCAGTGAGTCGAAAGAGGGTAGAGCTTTCTTT. Translation gives CASSESKEGRAFF.

This clonotype was recorded a few times. V usage is TRBV7-2 and J usage is TRBJ1-5, with D uncertain. The CDR3 consists of 15 residues. Germline V CDR1 and CDR2: SGHTA, FQGNSA. Trimming cost V 4 bases and J 0 bases, with 10 bases left between them. For the CDR3, the DNA is TGTGCCAGCAGCTCAGTAAGCCTTAGCAATCAGCCCCAGCATTTT. Encoded protein: CASSSVSLSNQPQHF.

There are a few counts of this clonotype. The chain joins TRBV20-1 to TRBJ2-3; D is unresolved. The germline V and J ends were trimmed by 4 bases and 0 bases, with 8 bases remaining between them. Germline loops: CDR1 DFQATT, CDR2 SNEGSKA (reference sequence). The CDR3 consists of 13 residues. CDR3 nucleotide sequence: TGCAGTGCTACTTCGACTAGCACAGATACGCAGTATTTT. Encoded protein: CSATSTSTDTQYF.

This clonotype was observed a few times. This may come from a read error, since a much larger clone is one base off. The V and J genes are TRBV20-1 and TRBJ2-7; a possible D gene is TRBD2 (6 bases). Trimming removed 3 bases at V and 2 bases at J, with 17 bases between. Germline V CDR1 and CDR2: DFQATT, SNEGSKA (reference sequence). The CDR3 contains 15 residues. DNA of the CDR3: TGCAGTGCTAGGGGAACTGGCGGGACCCCCTACGAGCAGTACTTC. This sequence encodes CSARGTGGTPYEQYF.

A few counts support this clonotype. A single base separates this from a much larger clone, so it may be a read error. The chain joins TRBV6-1 to TRBJ2-5; 11 bases line up with TRBD2. The DNA end is a closer match to TRBJ2-1, so the J assignment may be wrong. Germline V gives CDR1 MNHNS, CDR2 SASEGT. This CDR3 has 15 residues. CDR3 region: CASSQTSGNYNEQFF. CDR3 DNA: TGTGCCAGCAGTCAGACTAGCGGGAATTACAATGAGCAGTTCTTC.

The chain combines TRBV5-5 with TRBJ1-6; the D is unclear. The germline V gene has CDR1 SGHKS and CDR2 YYEKEE (reference sequence). Trimming pared 0 bases from V and 6 bases from J, leaving 13 bases between. The CDR3 length is 16 residues. The DNA of the CDR3 is TGTGCCAGCAGCTTGGCATTACCGGCTGCTAATTCACCCCTCCACTTT. It is translated as CASSLALPAANSPLHF.

This clonotype was found many times. The rearrangement joins TRBV20-1 to TRBJ1-3; possible D gene TRBD1, 6 bases. From germline, CDR1 is DFQATT and CDR2 SNEGSKA (reference sequence). V lost 6 bases and J 2 bases, leaving 11 bases between the germline ends. The CDR3 length is 13 residues. The CDR3 protein is CSAADRTGNTIYF. For the CDR3, the DNA is TGCAGTGCCGCGGACAGAACTGGAAACACCATATATTTT.

This chain uses TRBV28 with TRBJ1-5; D not certain. The V gene's germline CDR1 is MDHEN and CDR2 SYDVKM. Trimming removed 1 base at V and 5 bases at J, with 18 bases between. This CDR3 has 17 residues. As DNA, the CDR3 is TGTGCCAGCAGTTTATACCCCCTCGCTGGCGGATATCAGCCCCAGCATTTT. Encoded protein: CASSLYPLAGGYQPQHF.

This clonotype has a handful of counts. The rearrangement links TRBV5-1 to TRBJ1-4, with no clear D. The CDR3 is made up of 15 amino acids. V was clipped by 0 bases and J by 4 bases, with 10 bases between them. The V gene's germline CDR1 is SGHRS and CDR2 YFSETQ. In nucleotides, the CDR3 is TGCGCCAGCAGCTTGGCCGTTGCAAATAATGAAAAACTGTTTTTT. As protein: CASSLAVANNEKLFF.

This clonotype came up a few times. The chain joins TRBV6-5 to TRBJ1-2, with a possible D match to TRBD1 (5 bases). CDR1 and CDR2 (germline): MNHEY, SVGAGI. The CDR3 sequence is 14 residues long. V lost 0 bases and J 4 bases, leaving 9 bases between the germline ends. The CDR3 loop reads CASSYSQGAYGYTF. DNA of the CDR3: TGTGCCAGCAGTTACTCTCAAGGGGCCTATGGCTACACCTTC.

J is TRBJ2-1 and V is TRBV15; D is possibly TRBD2 (6 bases). CDR1 LNHNV and CDR2 YYDKDF come from the germline V gene (reference sequence). Trimming took off 0 bases at V and 0 bases at J, with 12 bases between the two ends. The CDR3 is 17 residues long. CDR3 DNA sequence: TGTGCCACCAGCAGAGATCACGGGAGTGCCTCCTACAATGAGCAGTTCTTC. Its translation is CATSRDHGSASYNEQFF.

This clonotype was recorded many times. This sequence joins TRBV18 and TRBJ1-1; D is undetermined. Per germline, CDR1 KGHSH and CDR2 LQKENI. V lost 6 bases and J 1 base, leaving 9 bases between the germline ends. The CDR3 consists of 13 residues. The CDR3 sequence: CASSADQNTEAFF. The DNA for the CDR3 is TGTGCCAGCTCTGCGGACCAGAACACTGAAGCTTTCTTT.

The table lists this clonotype with a few counts. The chain joins TRBV10-3 to TRBJ2-2; D perhaps matches TRBD2 (5 bases). Germline values: CDR1 ENHRY, CDR2 SYGVKD. Between the trimmed V and J ends, which lost 3 bases and 5 bases, there was a span of 10 bases. The CDR3 loop spans 14 amino acids. The DNA for the CDR3 is TGTGCCATCAGTGAAGAGGGAAGGACCGGGGAGCTGTTTTTT. Translated, it gives CAISEEGRTGELFF.

In its sample, this clonotype was seen many times. This rearrangement joins TRBV6-1 to TRBJ1-1; TRBD1 is a possible D gene (5 bases). With 1 base removed from V and 6 bases from J, the gap between germline ends came to 15 bases. Germline V gene data show CDR1 as MNHNS and CDR2 as SASEGT. CDR3 length equals 15 residues. The CDR3 DNA sequence: TGTGCCAGCAGTGAAGGGTGGGGGGTTAGCTCTGAAGCTTTCTTT. This translates into CASSEGWGVSSEAFF.

About this clonotype: A much more abundant neighbour one base away suggests this may be a read error. The J gene is TRBJ1-2, the V gene TRBV3-1; D is ambiguous. The V gene's germline CDR1 is LGHDT and CDR2 YNNKEL (reference sequence). There are 14 residues in the CDR3. CDR3: CASSLSLGNCGYTF. The CDR3 region has the DNA TGTGCCAGCAGCCTAAGCCTCGGTAACTGTGGCTACACCTTC.

The genes are TRBV28 and TRBJ2-4, with 8 bases fitting TRBD2. J lost 7 bases, V lost 1 base, and 12 bases had no gene match. This CDR3 is built from 17 residues. CDR1 and CDR2 from the germline V gene are MDHEN and SYDVKM. In DNA, the CDR3 is TGTGCCAGCAGTTTATTCGGCCTAGCGGGTAGGCGGAACATTCAGTACTTC. Its protein is CASSLFGLAGRRNIQYF.

This clonotype was counted at least ten times. The chain links TRBV6-1 to TRBJ1-1; tentative D call: TRBD1 (5 bases). This CDR3 comprises 14 residues. Looked up from germline, CDR1 is MNHNS and CDR2 is SASEGT. V dropped 4 bases and J dropped 0 bases, with 9 bases sitting between them. In DNA, the CDR3 is TGTGCCAGCAGTGGGGGACTCCTGAACACTGAAGCTTTCTTT. It specifies CASSGGLLNTEAFF.

This clonotype showed up many times. This rearrangement joins TRBV18 to TRBJ1-2, with D possibly TRBD1 on 6 matching bases. The CDR3 spans 14 residues. The germline CDR1 and CDR2 sequences are KGHSH and LQKENI. Trimming shortened V by 6 bases and J by 4 bases, and 15 bases separated the two germline ends. The CDR3 region is CASSPGQTSYGYTF. CDR3 in DNA: TGTGCCAGCTCGCCGGGACAAACCTCCTATGGCTACACCTTC.

This clonotype was seen repeatedly, ten times or more. This sequence joins TRBV5-1 and TRBJ2-2; 9 nucleotides agree with TRBD2. Germline V gene data show CDR1 as SGHRS and CDR2 as YFSETQ. The junction had 2 bases not matched to a gene; V was cut back by 0 bases and J by 2 bases. CDR3 length equals 16 residues. For the CDR3, the DNA is TGCGCCAGCAGCTTGGTAGCGGGAGATAACACCGGGGAGCTGTTTTTT. As protein: CASSLVAGDNTGELFF.

This clonotype showed up many times. The chain links TRBV10-1 to TRBJ1-1, with 8 bases matching TRBD1. This CDR3 is built from 14 residues. Looked up from germline, CDR1 is WNHNN and CDR2 is SYGVQD (reference sequence). Losses at the gene ends were 4 bases for V and 7 bases for J; bases not matched to a gene: 8. The CDR3 here is CASSGRQGSDEAFF. CDR3 nucleotides: TGCGCCAGCAGTGGGAGACAGGGGTCCGATGAAGCTTTCTTT.

There are many counts of this clonotype. The V gene is TRBV15, the J gene TRBJ2-5; the D gene could be TRBD1 or TRBD2 (5 bases each). This CDR3 spans 15 amino acids. Trimming pared 0 bases from V and 5 bases from J, leaving 13 bases between. Looked up from germline, CDR1 is LNHNV and CDR2 is YYDKDF (reference sequence). The CDR3 DNA sequence: TGTGCCACCAGCAGAGACCCGGGGCCGGTGGAGACCCAGTACTTC. Protein: CATSRDPGPVETQYF.

A remark on this clonotype: A much larger clonotype is one base distant, so this may be a read error. The CDR3 DNA is TGCAGTGCTAGTTCGACTAGCGGTTTCGATGAGCAGTACTTC. This gives the protein CSASSTSGFDEQYF. The V gene is TRBV20-1, the J gene TRBJ2-4; 9 bases map to TRBD2. Trimming at V came to 3 bases and at J to 13 bases, leaving 13 bases not matched to a gene. Germline values: CDR1 DFQATT, CDR2 SNEGSKA (reference sequence). This CDR3 spans 14 amino acids.